These 25 T cell receptor beta chains share one sample of origin, sequenced in a study of STAT5B mutations in CD4+ large granular lymphocyte leukemia. TCRdb's copy holds only in-frame clones and misses some; the assay was immunoSEQ multiplex PCR. This sample has tens of thousands of clones, with roughly 85% found just once. The material sequenced was CD4+ T cells from blood buffy coats. The receptors come from a human donor in good health.

V is TRBV9 and J is TRBJ1-5; D might be TRBD1 (5 bases). The CDR3 contains 15 residues. Germline loops: CDR1 SGDLS, CDR2 YYNGEE. V was clipped by 4 bases and J by 4 bases, with 15 bases between them. CDR3 nucleotide sequence: TGTGCCAGCAGCTCCCGCGGGGGAAATAATCAGCCCCAGCATTTT. It specifies CASSSRGGNNQPQHF.

This rearrangement joins TRBV9 to TRBJ1-1; D gene unclear. This CDR3 has 14 amino acids. V shed 4 bases and J shed 4 bases, with 14 bases lying between them. Germline CDR1 and CDR2: SGDLS and YYNGEE. CDR3 in DNA: TGTGCCAGCAGCCCCCAAAGTGCGGCCACTGAAGCTTTCTTT. Translated: CASSPQSAATEAFF.

CDR3 protein: CASSPGTAGYEQYF. The CDR3 nucleotides read TGTGCCAGCAGTCCTGGGACAGCTGGCTACGAGCAGTACTTC. The chain has TRBV6-5 and TRBJ2-7, with TRBD1 matching 7 bases. J was trimmed by 3 bases and V by 5 bases; bases with no gene match: 7. The CDR3 is 14 residues long. From germline, CDR1 is MNHEY and CDR2 SVGAGI.

Only one count was recorded for this clone. The V call is TRBV6-5, the J call TRBJ1-5; D remains ambiguous. Germline V gene data show CDR1 as MNHEY and CDR2 as SVGAGI. V lost 5 bases, J lost 7 bases, and 15 bases lay in between. This CDR3 is built from 14 residues. CDR3: CASSKPPGSQPQHF. The CDR3 DNA follows: TGTGCCAGCAGTAAGCCCCCTGGGAGCCAGCCCCAGCATTTT.

This clone was recorded once. The chain employs TRBV14 and TRBJ2-1; TRBD1 might be the D (5 bases). Germline V gives CDR1 SGHDN, CDR2 FVKESK. V was pared by 2 bases and J by 12 bases, with 14 bases between. CDR3 size: 13 residues. The CDR3 region is CASSQSPSTGQFF. The CDR3 nucleotides are TGTGCCAGCAGCCAATCACCTTCTACAGGGCAGTTCTTC.

The chain carries TRBV30 and TRBJ1-5; D is ambiguous. The germline V gene encodes CDR1 GTSNPN and CDR2 SVGIG (reference sequence). The CDR3 runs 14 residues. Trimming removed 2 bases at V and 0 bases at J, with 8 bases between. The CDR3 loop is CAWSYGLSNQPQHF. DNA for the CDR3: TGTGCCTGGAGTTATGGGCTTAGCAATCAGCCCCAGCATTTT.

This chain links TRBV28 with TRBJ2-5; D unresolved. Germline V gene sequence: CDR1 MDHEN, CDR2 SYDVKM. The V end lost 2 bases, the J end lost 5 bases, and 18 bases lay between the germline ends. CDR3 length: 16 amino acids. The CDR3 region is CASSLRSDIGRETQYF. The DNA for the CDR3 is TGTGCCAGCAGTTTAAGGAGTGATATCGGCCGGGAGACCCAGTACTTC.

The rearrangement joins TRBV12-5 to TRBJ2-7; possibly TRBD1 or TRBD2 for D (5 bases each). V was clipped by 2 bases and J by 6 bases, with 11 bases between them. The germline V gene encodes CDR1 LGHNT and CDR2 FRNRAP. The CDR3 is made up of 13 amino acids. The CDR3 nucleotides are TGTGCTAGTGGTTTGCTGGGGGTCGGCGAGCAGTACTTC. Translation gives CASGLLGVGEQYF. The whole variable domain, filled in from reference TRBV12-5 and TRBJ2-7, reads DARVTQTPRHKVTEMGQEVTMRCQPILGHNTVFWYRQTMMQGLELLAYFRNRAPLDDSGMPKDRFSAEMPDATLATLKIQPSEPRDSAVYFCASGLLGVGEQYFGPGTRLTVT.

The rearrangement uses TRBV4-1 and TRBJ2-1; 9 bases line up with TRBD1. V shed 1 base and J 9 bases; nucleotides not matched to a gene: 13. The V gene's germline CDR1 is MGHRA and CDR2 YSYEKL. The CDR3 runs to 17 residues. This CDR3 is CASSQARLGQGSGEQFF. CDR3 nucleotides: TGCGCCAGCAGCCAAGCACGACTTGGACAGGGGTCAGGTGAGCAGTTCTTC.

The chain recombines TRBV29-1 with TRBJ1-5; the match to TRBD1 covers 8 bases. Germline V CDR1 and CDR2: SQVTM, ANQGSEA. The V segment lost 6 bases and the J segment 4 bases; nucleotides outside the gene matches: 8. The CDR3 is 14 residues long. CDR3 sequence: CSVADRAGNQPQHF. CDR3 DNA: TGCAGCGTGGCGGACAGGGCTGGGAATCAGCCCCAGCATTTT.

The chain employs TRBV6-5 and TRBJ1-5; no firm D call. There are 14 residues in the CDR3. Germline loops: CDR1 MNHEY, CDR2 SVGAGI. Trimming stripped 6 bases from V and 1 base from J, with 10 bases between. The CDR3: CASRLGQSNQPQHF. The CDR3 DNA reads as TGTGCCAGCAGATTAGGGCAAAGCAATCAGCCCCAGCATTTT.

This clone was seen just once. V gene TRBV6-5 combines with J gene TRBJ1-2, with D tentatively TRBD1 (5 bases). This CDR3 contains 12 residues. CDR1 is MNHEY and CDR2 is SVGAGI in the germline V gene. V shed 6 bases and J shed 8 bases, with 13 bases lying between them. CDR3 region: CASRQPGYGYTF. CDR3 DNA sequence: TGTGCCAGCAGGCAGCCAGGGTACGGCTACACCTTC.

The genes are TRBV21-1 and TRBJ2-3; TRBD2 reflects the table's D call only, with no check against the DNA. TRBV21-1 is labeled a pseudogene. The CDR3 runs to 18 residues. The CDR3 nucleotides are TGTGCCAGCAGCAAAGAGAGGGGACTAGCGGACCTCACAGATACGCAGTATTTT. This gives the protein CASSKERGLADLTDTQYF.

The V gene is TRBV2, the J gene TRBJ1-5; tentative D call: TRBD1 (6 bases). This CDR3 comprises 15 residues. V was clipped by 6 bases and J by 2 bases, with 14 bases between them. The germline V gene has CDR1 SNHLY and CDR2 FYNNEI. The CDR3 is CASSLQGGGNQPQHF. The CDR3, as DNA: TGTGCCAGCAGCTTACAGGGAGGGGGCAATCAGCCCCAGCATTTT.

This clone was seen a handful of times. This rearrangement joins TRBV18 to TRBJ1-1; D gene uncertain. The V gene's germline CDR1 is KGHSH and CDR2 LQKENI. V was trimmed by 5 bases and J by 2 bases, leaving 12 bases between them. CDR3 length: 14 amino acids. The CDR3 sequence: CASSREMLNTEAFF. The CDR3 region has the DNA TGTGCCAGCTCAAGGGAGATGTTAAACACTGAAGCTTTCTTT.

This chain links TRBV10-3 with TRBJ2-1, with 8 bases that match TRBD2. Germline V lookup: CDR1 ENHRY, CDR2 SYGVKD. This CDR3 comprises 15 residues. V shed 4 bases and J 8 bases; nucleotides not matched to a gene: 10. For the CDR3, the DNA is TGTGCCATCAGTGGGTCTAGCGGGCTACGCGATGAGCAGTTCTTC. Its translation is CAISGSSGLRDEQFF.

V usage is TRBV29-1 and J usage is TRBJ2-7; 8 nucleotides line up with TRBD1. With V trimmed by 4 bases and J by 5 bases, 7 bases remained unmatched. Germline V gene data show CDR1 as SQVTM and CDR2 as ANQGSEA. CDR3 length: 13 amino acids. CDR3 sequence reads: CSVGRQGSHEQYF. CDR3 sequence (DNA): TGCAGCGTTGGGCGACAGGGGTCCCACGAGCAGTACTTC.

The sample holds a few counts of this clone. The chain recombines TRBV10-2 with TRBJ2-2, with 9 bases identical to TRBD1. The germline CDR1 and CDR2 sequences are WSHSY and SAAADI. Trimming took 8 bases from V and 7 from J; bases not matched to a gene: 5. CDR3 size: 13 residues. In DNA form, the CDR3 reads TGCGCCAGCGGGGACAGGGTGGACGGGGAGCTGTTTTTT. Its translation: CASGDRVDGELFF.

The chain has TRBV7-9 and TRBJ1-1; tentative D call: TRBD1 (6 bases). Germline V gene lookup returns CDR1 SEHNR and CDR2 FQNEAQ (reference sequence). V lost 1 base, J lost 6 bases, and 12 bases lay in between. The CDR3 contains 14 residues. The CDR3 sequence is CASSLGAGQPEAFF. Written as DNA, the CDR3 is TGTGCCAGCAGCTTAGGGGCAGGACAGCCTGAAGCTTTCTTT.

V and J are TRBV27 and TRBJ1-2; the D gene is possibly TRBD1 (5 bases). Germline CDR1 is MNHEY and CDR2 is SMNVEV (reference sequence). The CDR3 length is 14 residues. The CDR3 protein is CVAGGWGSYYGYTF. The DNA of the CDR3 is TGTGTGGCGGGGGGATGGGGATCCTACTATGGCTACACCTTC.

This CDR3 is CASRRMTGQETQYF. The CDR3 nucleotides read TGTGCCAGCAGGCGTATGACAGGGCAAGAGACCCAGTACTTC. The chain is built from TRBV5-8 and TRBJ2-5, with 7 bases matching TRBD1. The trim removed 5 bases at V and 2 bases at J, leaving 6 bases unmatched. Germline loops: CDR1 SGHTS, CDR2 YDEGEE. The CDR3 is 14 residues long.

V gene TRBV4-1 combines with J gene TRBJ2-3; tentative D call: TRBD1 (6 bases). With 4 bases removed from V and 0 bases from J, the gap between germline ends came to 14 bases. The CDR3 consists of 16 residues. Germline V gene sequence: CDR1 MGHRA, CDR2 YSYEKL. The CDR3 nucleotides are TGCGCCAGCAGCCCCCTGGACAGTTATAGCACAGATACGCAGTATTTT. It encodes CASSPLDSYSTDTQYF.

This chain links TRBV5-5 with TRBJ1-1; no definite D call. The germline gives CDR1 SGHKS, CDR2 YYEKEE (reference sequence). CDR3 length: 13 amino acids. V lost 0 bases and J 0 bases, leaving 3 bases between the germline ends. The CDR3 is CASSLAVNTEAFF. CDR3 coding DNA: TGTGCCAGCAGCTTGGCCGTGAACACTGAAGCTTTCTTT.

The chain recombines TRBV6-1 with TRBJ1-2, with unresolved D. Trimming removed 7 bases at V and 1 base at J, with 16 bases between. There are 15 residues in the CDR3. Germline lookup yields CDR1 MNHNS and CDR2 SASEGT. Here the CDR3 DNA reads TGTGCCAGCATCACTCTGGACCCACTTAACTATGGCTACACCTTC. Protein sequence: CASITLDPLNYGYTF.

In DNA form, the CDR3 reads TGCGCCAGCAATCCTCCGGGACTAGCGGGAAATCGTGAGCAGTTCTTC. This codes for CASNPPGLAGNREQFF. The chain carries TRBV10-2 and TRBJ2-1; 13 bases map to TRBD2. The CDR3 runs to 16 residues. The germline V gene has CDR1 WSHSY and CDR2 SAAADI. The trim removed 7 bases at V and 9 bases at J, leaving 12 bases unmatched.